This is a list of T cell receptor beta chains from one sample in a study of T cell responses to AZD1222 COVID-19 vaccine. Sequenced by immunoSEQ multiplex PCR; TCRdb stores in-frame clones only, minus some. The data show 86,000 or so clones, 75% to 95% seen once. The sample here was peripheral blood, taken on day 0 of MenACWY control vaccination. These receptors all stem from an adult in good health. The CDR3 runs from the conserved cysteine through the conserved F or W. The order of the fields is clone size, V gene, J gene, CDR3 protein. Clone size appears in some rows only: once, few, many, or a class for an expanded clone.

clone size: NA
V gene: TRBV2
J gene: TRBJ1-4
CDR3 protein: CASSQGHEKLFF

clone size: NA
V gene: TRBV9
J gene: TRBJ2-1
CDR3 protein: CASSVGTGAWEQFF

clone size: NA
V gene: TRBV14
J gene: TRBJ1-1
CDR3 protein: CASSQGSRLNTEAFF

clone size: NA
V gene: TRBV10-3
J gene: TRBJ2-1
CDR3 protein: CAIRGTGHPPSSYNEQFF

clone size: NA
V gene: TRBV4-3
J gene: TRBJ2-3
CDR3 protein: CASSQVPGGTQYF

clone size: NA
V gene: TRBV6-6
J gene: TRBJ1-3
CDR3 protein: CASWGPGENGNTIYF

clone size: NA
V gene: TRBV19
J gene: TRBJ1-1
CDR3 protein: CASSATGEAFF

clone size: NA
V gene: TRBV5-6
J gene: TRBJ1-3
CDR3 protein: CASSLQGASGNTIYF

clone size: NA
V gene: TRBV29-1
J gene: TRBJ1-4
CDR3 protein: CSAKQEPNEKLFF

clone size: NA
V gene: TRBV10-3
J gene: TRBJ2-7
CDR3 protein: CAISDILGAGTGAYEQYF

clone size: few
V gene: TRBV2
J gene: TRBJ2-7
CDR3 protein: CASRPPLLAGGDYEQYF

clone size: NA
V gene: TRBV14
J gene: TRBJ2-7
CDR3 protein: CASSQDYPYEQYF

clone size: NA
V gene: TRBV30
J gene: TRBJ1-2
CDR3 protein: CASKGLVNYGYTF

clone size: NA
V gene: TRBV19
J gene: TRBJ1-4
CDR3 protein: CASSISSKLFF

clone size: NA
V gene: TRBV7-9
J gene: TRBJ1-5
CDR3 protein: CASSHTGERNQPQHF

clone size: NA
V gene: TRBV25-1
J gene: TRBJ2-5
CDR3 protein: CASSLQGGEETQYF

clone size: NA
V gene: TRBV12-3/TRBV12-4
J gene: TRBJ1-1
CDR3 protein: CASSLGVNTEAFF

clone size: NA
V gene: TRBV7-9
J gene: TRBJ2-7
CDR3 protein: CASSPSQLSSYEQYF

clone size: NA
V gene: TRBV19
J gene: TRBJ2-5
CDR3 protein: CASSISGQYQETQYF

clone size: NA
V gene: TRBV5-1
J gene: TRBJ2-5
CDR3 protein: CASSSDRDRGSGRQETQYF

clone size: NA
V gene: TRBV6-6
J gene: TRBJ2-7
CDR3 protein: CASRASGGGYEQYF

clone size: NA
V gene: TRBV6-2/TRBV6-3
J gene: TRBJ2-1
CDR3 protein: CASSYPGTGDYNEQFF

clone size: few
V gene: TRBV7-9
J gene: TRBJ1-1
CDR3 protein: CASSLGQGNTEAFF

clone size: NA
V gene: TRBV14
J gene: TRBJ1-1
CDR3 protein: CASSQEVGTEAFF

clone size: NA
V gene: TRBV7-6
J gene: TRBJ2-5
CDR3 protein: CASTPRAGRGETQYF

clone size: NA
V gene: TRBV4-3
J gene: TRBJ2-2
CDR3 protein: CASSQAGELFF